These T cell receptor beta chains were read from a single sample in a study of blood T cell repertoires in COVID-19. Libraries were prepared by immunoSEQ multiplex PCR; TCRdb keeps only in-frame clonotypes and omits some of them. The table lists over 150,000 clones, around 84% of them singletons, with approximately 7% in the top ten. The specimen sequenced was peripheral blood. The receptors originated from a man aged 50-59 years with active or convalescent COVID-19. Each CDR3 is given with its conserved first and last residue. A D gene is named only where the DNA matches it firmly. Size values are once, few and many counts, or a class for expanded clones, and some rows have none.

V: TRBV4-3; size: .; J: TRBJ2-7; D: .; DNA: TGCGCCAGCAGCCCCACCAGAGAGGATTCCTACGAGCAGTACTTC; CDR3: CASSPTREDSYEQYF
V: TRBV11-2; size: .; J: TRBJ2-6; D: .; DNA: TGTGCCGCACGGGGTCCGTATTCTGGGGCCAACGTCCTGACTTTC; CDR3: CAARGPYSGANVLTF
V: TRBV3-1/TRBV3-2; size: .; J: TRBJ1-5; D: TRBD1; DNA: TGTGCCAGCAGCCCGATTCTTTTTGGACAGGGAAGAGGTCAGCCCCAGCATTTT; CDR3: CASSPILFGQGRGQPQHF
V: TRBV6-5; size: .; J: TRBJ1-2; D: .; DNA: TGTGCCAGCAGGGGGTTGAGGGGGTTCGATGGCTACACCTTC; CDR3: CASRGLRGFDGYTF
V: TRBV6-5; size: .; J: TRBJ1-6; D: .; DNA: TGTGCCACCACCCGCCCCGAGGGTAATTCACCCCTCCACTTT; CDR3: CATTRPEGNSPLHF
V: TRBV20-1; size: .; J: TRBJ2-3; D: TRBD2; DNA: TGCAGTGCTAGTGGAGCGGGGGCCTTCTCAGATACGCAGTATTTT; CDR3: CSASGAGAFSDTQYF
V: TRBV5-1; size: .; J: TRBJ2-1; D: TRBD2; DNA: TGCGCCAGCAGCCCCCGACTAGCGGGAAACAATGAGCAGTTCTTC; CDR3: CASSPRLAGNNEQFF
V: TRBV29-1; size: once; J: TRBJ2-5; D: TRBD2; DNA: TGCAGCGTTGAACCTAGCGGGGCCCAAGAGACCCAGTACTTC; CDR3: CSVEPSGAQETQYF
V: TRBV7-2; size: .; J: TRBJ1-1; D: TRBD1; DNA: TGTGCCAGCAGCTTGGGGACAGGAATCGGCACTGAAGCTTTCTTT; CDR3: CASSLGTGIGTEAFF
V: TRBV18; size: .; J: TRBJ2-5; D: .; DNA: TGTGCCAGCTCACCCCCCGGGGAAGAGACCCAGTACTTC; CDR3: CASSPPGEETQYF
V: TRBV18; size: .; J: TRBJ1-1; D: .; DNA: TGTGCCAGCTCATCGGACAGTGGGGCCACTGATGCTTTCTTT; CDR3: CASSSDSGATDAFF
V: TRBV19; size: .; J: TRBJ2-5; D: .; DNA: TGTGCCAGTAACTCCAGGGTAGGAGAGACCCAGTACTTC; CDR3: CASNSRVGETQYF
V: TRBV15; size: .; J: TRBJ1-3; D: .; DNA: TGTGCCACCAGCAGAGAAGAGTTCTCTGGAAACACCATATATTTT; CDR3: CATSREEFSGNTIYF
V: TRBV6-5; size: .; J: TRBJ1-6; D: TRBD1; DNA: TGTGCCAGCAGGGACAGGGCTGCCTATAATTCACCCCTCCACTTT; CDR3: CASRDRAAYNSPLHF
V: TRBV6-5; size: .; J: TRBJ2-7; D: .; DNA: TGTGCCAGCACAATGGACAGTGGGCGCGAGCAGTACTTC; CDR3: CASTMDSGREQYF
V: TRBV3-1/TRBV3-2; size: .; J: TRBJ2-3; D: .; DNA: TGTGCCAGCAGCCAGGGCGCTGGAGATACGCAGTATTTT; CDR3: CASSQGAGDTQYF
V: TRBV3-1/TRBV3-2; size: .; J: TRBJ2-3; D: TRBD2; DNA: TGTGCCAGCAGCCAAGCGGGAGGTACAGATACGCAGTATTTT; CDR3: CASSQAGGTDTQYF